This T cell receptor (beta chain) was obtained from a study of T cell changes during pregnancy in multiple sclerosis. The germline V gene has CDR1 MGHDK and CDR2 SYGVNS. V dropped 5 bases and J dropped 2; count of bases not matched to a gene: 2. This CDR3 has 14 amino acids. The assay was immunoSEQ multiplex PCR, and TCRdb's table has in-frame clones only and misses some. The sample has about 80,000 clones, about 91% seen once. The specimen comprised peripheral blood, sampled before pregnancy. V usage is TRBV25-1 and J usage is TRBJ2-2, with 7 bases fitting TRBD1. The receptor's source is a female donor with multiple sclerosis, enrolled in a pregnancy study. In nucleotides, the CDR3 is TGTGCCAGCAGTTGGGACAGCAACACCGGGGAGCTGTTTTTT. This sequence encodes CASSWDSNTGELFF.